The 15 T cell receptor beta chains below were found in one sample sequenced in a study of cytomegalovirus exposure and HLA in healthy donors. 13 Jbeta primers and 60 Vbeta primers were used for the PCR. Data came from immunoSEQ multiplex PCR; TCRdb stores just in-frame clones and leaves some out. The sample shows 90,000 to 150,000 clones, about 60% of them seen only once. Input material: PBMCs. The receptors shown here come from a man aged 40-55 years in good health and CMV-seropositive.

The CDR3 loop reads CATSRDAGGAFF. CDR3 DNA sequence: TGTGCCACCAGCAGAGACGCAGGGGGAGCTTTCTTT. V is TRBV15 and J is TRBJ1-1; TRBD1 matches at 7 bases. J was trimmed by 10 bases and V by 0 bases; bases with no gene match: 2. There are 12 residues in the CDR3. CDR1 LNHNV and CDR2 YYDKDF come from the germline V gene (reference sequence).

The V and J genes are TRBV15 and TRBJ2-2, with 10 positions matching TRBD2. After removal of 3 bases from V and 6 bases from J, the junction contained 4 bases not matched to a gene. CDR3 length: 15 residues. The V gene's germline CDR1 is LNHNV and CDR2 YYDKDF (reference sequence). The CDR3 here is CATSRPAGGPGELFF. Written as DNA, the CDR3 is TGTGCCACCAGCAGGCCAGCGGGAGGGCCCGGGGAGCTGTTTTTT.

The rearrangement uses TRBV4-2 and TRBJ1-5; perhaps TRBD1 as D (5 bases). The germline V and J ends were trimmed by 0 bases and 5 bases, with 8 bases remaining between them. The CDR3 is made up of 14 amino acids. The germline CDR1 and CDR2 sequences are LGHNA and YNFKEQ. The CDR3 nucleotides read TGTGCCAGCAGCCAAGAGCGGGGGGATCAGCCCCAGCATTTT. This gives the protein CASSQERGDQPQHF.

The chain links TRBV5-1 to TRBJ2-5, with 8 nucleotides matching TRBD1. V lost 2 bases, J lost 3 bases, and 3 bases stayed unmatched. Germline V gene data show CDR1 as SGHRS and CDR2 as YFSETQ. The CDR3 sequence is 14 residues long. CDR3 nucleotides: TGCGCCAGCAGCTTTCAGGGGGCTGAAGAGACCCAGTACTTC. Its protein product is CASSFQGAEETQYF.

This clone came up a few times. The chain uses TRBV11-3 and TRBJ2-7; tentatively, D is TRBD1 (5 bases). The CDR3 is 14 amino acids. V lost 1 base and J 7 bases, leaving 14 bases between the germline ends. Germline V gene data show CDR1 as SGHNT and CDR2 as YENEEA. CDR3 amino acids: CASSLGYGAEEQYF. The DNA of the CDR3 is TGTGCCAGCAGCTTAGGATATGGGGCGGAAGAGCAGTACTTC.

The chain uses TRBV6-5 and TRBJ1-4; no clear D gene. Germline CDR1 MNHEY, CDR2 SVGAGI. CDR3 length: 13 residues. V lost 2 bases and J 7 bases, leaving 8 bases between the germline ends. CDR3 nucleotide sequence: TGTGCCAGCAGTTACGGGAGTCGTGAAAAACTGTTTTTT. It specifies CASSYGSREKLFF.

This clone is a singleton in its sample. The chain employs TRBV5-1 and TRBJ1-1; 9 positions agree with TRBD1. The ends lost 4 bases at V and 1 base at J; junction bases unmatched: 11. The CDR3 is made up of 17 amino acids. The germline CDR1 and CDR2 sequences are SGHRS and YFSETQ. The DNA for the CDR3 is TGCGCCAGCAGCGATAGGGACAGGGTGCACTGGAACACTGAAGCTTTCTTT. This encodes CASSDRDRVHWNTEAFF.

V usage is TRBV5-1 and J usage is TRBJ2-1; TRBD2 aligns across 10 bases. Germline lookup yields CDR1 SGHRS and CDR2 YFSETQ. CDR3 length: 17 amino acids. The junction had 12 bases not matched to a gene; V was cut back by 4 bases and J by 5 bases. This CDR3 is CASSGGAGGLANNEQFF. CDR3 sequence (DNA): TGCGCCAGCAGCGGGGGAGCGGGAGGGCTAGCAAACAATGAGCAGTTCTTC.

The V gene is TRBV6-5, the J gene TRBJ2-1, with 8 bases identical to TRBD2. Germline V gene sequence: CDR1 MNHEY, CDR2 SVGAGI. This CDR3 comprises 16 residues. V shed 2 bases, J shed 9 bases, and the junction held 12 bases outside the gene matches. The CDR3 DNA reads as TGTGCCAGCAGTTACACGGCGGCCAGCGGGAGCGGTGAGCAGTTCTTC. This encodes CASSYTAASGSGEQFF.

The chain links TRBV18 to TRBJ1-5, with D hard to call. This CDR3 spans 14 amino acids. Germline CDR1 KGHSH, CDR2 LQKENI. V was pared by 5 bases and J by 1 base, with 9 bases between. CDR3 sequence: CASSMTGSNQPQHF. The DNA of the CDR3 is TGTGCCAGCTCAATGACGGGAAGCAATCAGCCCCAGCATTTT.

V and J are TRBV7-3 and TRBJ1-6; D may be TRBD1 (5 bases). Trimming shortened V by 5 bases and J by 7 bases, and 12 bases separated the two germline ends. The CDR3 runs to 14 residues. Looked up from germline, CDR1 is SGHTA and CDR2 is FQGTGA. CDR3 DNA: TGTGCCAGCAGCCGCGGAGGGGAAAATTCACCCCTCCACTTT. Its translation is CASSRGGENSPLHF. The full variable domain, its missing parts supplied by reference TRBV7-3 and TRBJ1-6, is GAGVSQTPSNKVTEKGKYVELRCDPISGHTALYWYRQSLGQGPEFLIYFQGTGAADDSGLPNDRFFAVRPEGSVSTLKIQRTERGDSAVYLCASSRGGENSPLHFGNGTRLTVT.

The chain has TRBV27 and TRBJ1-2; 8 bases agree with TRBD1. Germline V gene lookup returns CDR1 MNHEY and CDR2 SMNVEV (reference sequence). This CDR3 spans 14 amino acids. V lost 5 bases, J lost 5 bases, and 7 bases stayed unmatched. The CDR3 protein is CASSPRTGWYGYTF. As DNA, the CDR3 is TGTGCCAGCAGTCCCCGGACAGGGTGGTATGGCTACACCTTC.

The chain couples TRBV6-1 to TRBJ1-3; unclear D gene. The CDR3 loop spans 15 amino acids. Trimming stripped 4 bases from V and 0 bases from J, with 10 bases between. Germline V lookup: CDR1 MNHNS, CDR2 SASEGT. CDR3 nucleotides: TGTGCCAGCAGTGTTGCGGAGAGCTCTGGAAACACCATATATTTT. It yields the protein CASSVAESSGNTIYF.

In nucleotides, the CDR3 is TGTGCCAGCCGACAGGACTACGAGCAGTACTTC. It codes for CASRQDYEQYF. The chain links TRBV6-4 to TRBJ2-7; D is possibly TRBD1 (6 bases). Trimming pared 8 bases from V and 3 bases from J, leaving 8 bases between. Germline lookup yields CDR1 MRHNA and CDR2 SNTAGT. This CDR3 contains 11 residues.

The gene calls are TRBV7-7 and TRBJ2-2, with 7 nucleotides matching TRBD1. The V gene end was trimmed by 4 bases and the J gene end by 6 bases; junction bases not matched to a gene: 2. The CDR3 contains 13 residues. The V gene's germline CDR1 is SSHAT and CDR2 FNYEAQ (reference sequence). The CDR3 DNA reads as TGTGCCAGCAGCTCGGGACAGCCCGGGGAGCTGTTTTTT. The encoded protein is CASSSGQPGELFF.